One sample yielded the 14 T cell receptor beta chains listed below, sequenced in a study of cytomegalovirus exposure and HLA in healthy donors. In the PCR, 60 Vbeta and 13 Jbeta primers were used. Profiling relied on immunoSEQ multiplex PCR, and the TCRdb table lists in-frame clones only, not all of them. The sample contains roughly 130,000 clones, roughly 80% of which appear only once. The material sequenced was PBMCs. These receptor sequences come from a man under 40 in good health and CMV-seronegative.

The V call is TRBV7-2, the J call TRBJ2-5, with TRBD2 identical over 9 bases. The CDR3 length is 16 residues. CDR1 and CDR2 (germline): SGHTA, FQGNSA. J was trimmed by 3 bases and V by 3 bases; bases with no gene match: 8. The CDR3 loop reads CASSFSGVAGEETQYF. The CDR3 bases are TGTGCCAGCAGCTTTTCGGGGGTAGCGGGGGAAGAGACCCAGTACTTC.

The rearrangement links TRBV5-8 to TRBJ2-1; 10 positions match TRBD2. The trim removed 4 bases at V and 10 bases at J, leaving 17 bases unmatched. In germline, CDR1 is SGHTS, CDR2 YDEGEE. The CDR3 totals 17 residues. The CDR3 DNA is TGTGCCAGCAGCCTTGGGGGGGCTAGCGGGGGATTCCGAGAGCAGTTCTTC. This translates into CASSLGGASGGFREQFF.

This sequence joins TRBV6-1 and TRBJ2-7; 14 bases are shared with TRBD2. Germline V CDR1 and CDR2: MNHNS, SASEGT. The CDR3 runs to 16 residues. V lost 4 bases to trimming and J lost 4 bases; unmatched junction nucleotides: 6. For the CDR3, the DNA is TGTGCCAGCAGTGGCCCTCGACTAGCGGGGGGGTACGAGCAGTACTTC. Amino acid sequence: CASSGPRLAGGYEQYF.

The rearrangement uses TRBV6-5 and TRBJ2-2; perhaps TRBD1 as D (5 bases). The CDR3 extends over 13 amino acids. Germline CDR1 MNHEY, CDR2 SVGAGI. V lost 5 bases to trimming and J lost 3 bases, with 7 bases between them. In DNA form, the CDR3 reads TGTGCCAGCAGTGAAGGGGACACCGGGGAGCTGTTTTTT. Protein product: CASSEGDTGELFF.

CDR3 coding DNA: TGTGCCAGCAGCTTGGGAGCGACTAGCGGGGGGGTCACAGATACGCAGTATTTT. Translating gives CASSLGATSGGVTDTQYF. The chain joins TRBV5-4 to TRBJ2-3; 14 bases align to TRBD2. The CDR3 consists of 18 residues. Germline values: CDR1 SGHNT, CDR2 YYREEE (reference sequence). V shed 0 bases and J 2 bases; nucleotides not matched to a gene: 5.

This clone was counted between two and nine times. The chain couples TRBV6-4 to TRBJ2-1; 9 positions agree with TRBD2. V shed 2 bases and J 6 bases; nucleotides not matched to a gene: 5. The length of the CDR3 is 15 residues. Germline V gene sequence: CDR1 MRHNA, CDR2 SNTAGT. DNA of the CDR3: TGTGCCAGCAGTGACGGGACTAGCCCTTCCAATGAGCAGTTCTTC. Amino acids: CASSDGTSPSNEQFF.

This CDR3 reads CATGTRSPLGETQYF. The CDR3 DNA follows: TGTGCCACCGGGACTAGATCCCCACTAGGAGAGACCCAGTACTTC. The chain combines TRBV2 with TRBJ2-5, with 8 bases matching TRBD2. Germline trimming cut 10 bases from V and 4 bases from J; bases unmatched to any gene: 14. This CDR3 has 15 amino acids. CDR1 SNHLY and CDR2 FYNNEI come from the germline V gene.

Concerning this clone itself: The junction departs from the called germline gene at one end, perhaps through a read error. The chain links TRBV27 to TRBJ2-6; 11 nucleotides align to TRBD2. Germline CDR1 and CDR2: MNHEY and SMNVEV (reference sequence). CDR3 length: 17 residues. The CDR3 DNA is TGTGCCAGCAGAACGCTAGCGGGGGGCTCTGGGGCCAACGGCCTGACTTTC. This sequence encodes CASRTLAGGSGANGLTF.

This clone was picked up a small number of times. This chain joins TRBV28 and TRBJ2-5; D may be TRBD2 (5 bases). This CDR3 comprises 15 residues. In germline, CDR1 is MDHEN, CDR2 SYDVKM. The V end lost 5 bases, the J end lost 2 bases, and 15 bases lay between the germline ends. DNA for the CDR3: TGTGCCAGCAGTCTATATAGCGTCGAACAAGAGACCCAGTACTTC. This encodes CASSLYSVEQETQYF.

This clone showed up just once. The genes are TRBV28 and TRBJ2-7, with 12 bases that match TRBD1. The CDR3 consists of 15 residues. V gave up 6 bases and J gave up 6 bases; unmatched junction bases: 9. Germline V gives CDR1 MDHEN, CDR2 SYDVKM. The CDR3 sequence is CASSSPGQGAAEQYF. The CDR3 DNA reads as TGTGCCAGCAGCTCCCCGGGACAGGGGGCGGCCGAGCAGTACTTC. The full variable domain, completed using reference TRBV28 and TRBJ2-7, is DVKVTQSSRYLVKRTGEKVFLECVQDMDHENMFWYRQDPGLGLRLIYFSYDVKMKEKGDIPEGYSVSREKKERFSLILESASTNQTSMYLCASSSPGQGAAEQYFGPGTRLTVT.

The J gene is TRBJ1-1, the V gene TRBV15; 8 nucleotides agree with TRBD1. The junction had 2 bases not matched to a gene; V was cut back by 2 bases and J by 0 bases. CDR3 length equals 15 residues. Germline V gives CDR1 LNHNV, CDR2 YYDKDF (reference sequence). In DNA form, the CDR3 reads TGTGCCACCAGCAGACCAGGGGGCGTGAACACTGAAGCTTTCTTT. Protein product: CATSRPGGVNTEAFF.

The rearrangement uses TRBV19 and TRBJ1-6; a possible D gene is TRBD1 (6 bases). The CDR3 is made up of 15 amino acids. V lost 4 bases and J lost 7, with 14 bases in between. Germline lookup yields CDR1 LNHDA and CDR2 SQIVND (reference sequence). CDR3 loop: CASSTATGPNSPLHF. DNA for the CDR3: TGTGCCAGTAGTACAGCCACAGGGCCGAATTCACCCCTCCACTTT.

The chain has TRBV5-4 and TRBJ1-4, with 7 bases identical to TRBD1. From germline, CDR1 is SGHNT and CDR2 YYREEE (reference sequence). V lost 4 bases to trimming and J lost 12 bases; unmatched junction nucleotides: 9. This CDR3 has 13 residues. CDR3 DNA: TGTGCCAGCAGCGCCGGGACAGCCCGGGAACTGTTTTTT. Translation gives CASSAGTARELFF.

Of note for this clone: One end of the junction fails to match germline, which may point to a read error. The chain employs TRBV2 and TRBJ2-2; a possible D gene is TRBD1 (6 bases). Germline CDR1 and CDR2: SNHLY and FYNNEI. CDR3 length equals 19 residues. The DNA for the CDR3 is TGTGCCAGCCAAAGATCATCAGCCCCGGGACAAGGGAACGCCGGGGAGCTGTTTTTT. This sequence encodes CASQRSSAPGQGNAGELFF.